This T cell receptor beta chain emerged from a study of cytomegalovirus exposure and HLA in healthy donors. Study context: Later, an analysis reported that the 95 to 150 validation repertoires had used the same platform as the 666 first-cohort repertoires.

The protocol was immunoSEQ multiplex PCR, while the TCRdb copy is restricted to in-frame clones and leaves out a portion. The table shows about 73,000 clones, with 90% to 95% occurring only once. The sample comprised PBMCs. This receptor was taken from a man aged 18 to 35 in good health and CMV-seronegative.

CDR3 residues: CASSLELAAYNEQFF. Here the CDR3 DNA reads TGCGCCAGCAGCTTGGAACTAGCGGCCTACAATGAGCAGTTCTTC. V usage is TRBV5-1 and J usage is TRBJ2-1; 8 bases align to TRBD2. With 0 bases clipped from V and 2 bases from J, the junction kept 1 base outside the gene matches. The CDR3 covers 15 residues. The germline CDR1 and CDR2 sequences are SGHRS and YFSETQ.